Below, 14 T cell receptor beta chains from the same sample are listed, as sequenced in a study of T cells in women clearing cervical HPV infection. Here immunoSEQ multiplex PCR was the method, and the copy in TCRdb shows in-frame clones only, minus some. This sample's table has over 9,000 clones. Sequencing was done on a sample of blood buffy coat. These receptors came from a woman between 18 and 75 years old with a cervical HPV16 infection that either progressed to CIN3+ or cleared (not recorded which).

To note about this clone: The read stops 3 residues short of the end of the CDR3; the missing end is completed from the germline J gene. This sequence joins TRBV18 and TRBJ2-3, with TRBD1 as a possible D gene (5 bases). The germline gives CDR1 KGHSH, CDR2 LQKENI. The CDR3 totals 16 residues. The CDR3 region is CASSATLTVVQETQYF. Partial CDR3 DNA: TGTGCCAGCTCAGCTACCCTGACAGTCGTCCAAGAGACG.

As to this clone: The read comes to an end 3 residues before the CDR3 does, leaving the germline J gene to fill in the end. The rearrangement uses TRBV5-1 and TRBJ2-2; D is perhaps TRBD1 (6 bases). CDR1 SGHRS and CDR2 YFSETQ come from the germline V gene. The CDR3 has 17 amino acids. CDR3 DNA (partial): TGCGCCAGCAGCTTCATTGGACAGAACTCTGGGGCCAACGTG. The encoded protein is CASSFIGQNSGANV. In full, the CDR3 reads CASSFIGQNSGANVLFF.

Of note for this clone: The read finishes 3 residues shy of the CDR3 end, and the germline J gene is used to complete it. This chain connects TRBV2 to TRBJ2-4, with D possibly TRBD2 on 6 matching bases. The germline CDR1 and CDR2 sequences are SNHLY and FYNNEI. The CDR3 has 11 amino acids. The sequenced CDR3 bases are TGTGCCAGCAGTGAACCCGGGGGT. Its protein is CASSEPGG. The full CDR3 protein reads CASSEPGGQYF.

Considering frequency, this clone is medium-sized. The read gets to within 3 residues of the CDR3 end, and the germline J gene fills in the rest. The chain employs TRBV5-1 and TRBJ1-1; D might be TRBD1 (6 bases). The CDR3 is made up of 13 amino acids. V was clipped by 5 bases and J by 2 bases, with 10 bases between them. Germline V CDR1 and CDR2: SGHRS, YFSETQ. CDR3 DNA (partial): TGCGCCAGCAGTGGGGGCAGCAACACTGAA. This encodes CASSGGSNTE. The full CDR3 protein is CASSGGSNTEAFF.

A remark on this clone: The read ends 3 residues shy of where the CDR3 ends; the end is completed using the germline J gene. The rearrangement uses TRBV20-1 and TRBJ2-3; a possible D gene is TRBD2 (5 bases). Germline-derived CDR1 and CDR2 are DFQATT and SNEGSKA (reference sequence). The V end was cut by 1 base, the J end by 2 bases, with 13 bases between. This CDR3 contains 15 residues. The CDR3 bases that were read are TGCAGTGCTAGAGTCGCGGGCCGGATCACAGATACG. Amino acids: CSARVAGRITDT. From start to end, the CDR3 is CSARVAGRITDTQYF.

For this clone: The missing CDR3 end, 3 residues past where the read stops, is filled in from the germline J gene. This chain links TRBV18 with TRBJ2-3; 7 positions match TRBD2. The CDR3 totals 14 residues. Germline-derived CDR1 and CDR2 are KGHSH and LQKENI. The CDR3 bases that were read are TGTGCCAGCTCACCGACTAGCTCTGGAGAGACG. Protein product: CASSPTSSGET. The whole CDR3 sequence reads CASSPTSSGETQYF.

On this clone: The read ends 3 residues before the CDR3 terminus; that terminus is restored from the germline J gene. V gene TRBV4-1 combines with J gene TRBJ2-1; D is undetermined. The CDR3 has 15 amino acids. Germline V gene sequence: CDR1 MGHRA, CDR2 YSYEKL. Trimming removed 1 base from V and 5 bases from J, with 12 bases in between. The CDR3 loop reads CASSQGFYINNEQFF. The sequenced CDR3 bases are TGCGCCAGCAGCCAAGGCTTTTACATAAACAATGAG.

About this clone: Coverage ceases 3 residues before the CDR3 finishes, and the germline J gene fills in the end. The chain combines TRBV10-1 with TRBJ1-5; D perhaps matches TRBD1 (6 bases). Germline loops: CDR1 WNHNN, CDR2 SYGVQD (reference sequence). Trimming took off 2 bases at V and 4 bases at J, with 12 bases between the two ends. The CDR3 has 15 residues. CDR3 sequence reads: CASSEQGLENQPQHF. The covered CDR3 bases are TGCGCCAGCAGTGAGCAGGGGTTAGAGAATCAGCCC.

Concerning this clone itself: The read terminates 3 residues before the CDR3 end, so the remaining end is supplied by the germline J gene. The rearrangement links TRBV7-6 to TRBJ2-3; the D gene is possibly TRBD2 (6 bases). The CDR3 runs 14 residues. Germline CDR1 reads SGHVS; CDR2 reads FNYEAQ. The part of the CDR3 DNA that was read is TGTGCCAGCAGCTTAGTCTGGGGGGAAGAGACG. Its translation is CASSLVWGEET. The complete CDR3 protein is CASSLVWGEETQYF. The full variable domain, in which reference TRBV7-6 and TRBJ2-3 provide the parts outside the CDR3, is GAGVSQSPRYKVTKRGQDVALRCDPISGHVSLYWYRQALGQGPEFLTYFNYEAQQDKSGLPNDRFSAERPEGSISTLTIQRTEQRDSAMYRCASSLVWGEETQYFGPGTRLTVL.

With regard to this clone: The read terminates 3 residues ahead of where the CDR3 ends, so the germline J gene completes it. The V and J genes are TRBV7-2 and TRBJ2-3, with a possible D match to TRBD1 (6 bases). The CDR3 loop spans 14 amino acids. Germline CDR1 reads SGHTA; CDR2 reads FQGNSA. The part of the CDR3 DNA that was read is TGTGCCAGCAGCTTGGGGGCCTGGAATCAGCCG. Translated: CASSLGAWNQP. The entire CDR3 protein is CASSLGAWNQPQYF. Full variable domain (remainder filled in from reference TRBV7-2 and TRBJ2-3): GAGVSQSPSNKVTEKGKDVELRCDPISGHTALYWYRQSLGQGLEFLIYFQGNSAPDKSGLPSDRFSAERTGGSVSTLTIQRTQQEDSAVYLCASSLGAWNQPQYFGPGTRLTVL.

Considering frequency, this clone is medium-sized. The sequenced fragment ends 3 residues before the CDR3 boundary, so the rest is inferred from the germline J gene. The chain couples TRBV4-1 to TRBJ1-5, with 8 positions matching TRBD1. The CDR3 contains 17 residues. V lost 4 bases, J lost 3 bases, and 11 bases stayed unmatched. Germline V gene sequence: CDR1 MGHRA, CDR2 YSYEKL. The covered CDR3 bases are TGCGCCAGCAGCCCAGTGACAGGACAGGGTCTCAATCAGCCC. Its protein product is CASSPVTGQGLNQP. The full CDR3 protein is CASSPVTGQGLNQPQHF.

Concerning this clone itself: The read comes to an end 3 residues before the CDR3 does, leaving the germline J gene to fill in the end. This chain uses TRBV5-1 with TRBJ2-1, with D tentatively TRBD1 or TRBD2 (7 bases each). Trimming pared 7 bases from V and 7 bases from J, leaving 18 bases between. CDR3 size: 14 residues. Germline V lookup: CDR1 SGHRS, CDR2 YFSETQ. This CDR3 is CASREETGSNEQFF. The covered CDR3 bases are TGCGCCAGCCGGGAGGAGACAGGGTCGAATGAG.

For this clone: The CDR3 goes on 3 residues after the read ends, and that part is filled in from the germline J gene. This chain links TRBV7-3 with TRBJ2-7, with 8 positions matching TRBD2. Germline V gene sequence: CDR1 SGHTA, CDR2 FQGTGA. V was clipped by 4 bases and J by 5 bases; unmatched bases: 7. The CDR3 covers 14 residues. The CDR3 region is CASSSGGGLHEQYF. The CDR3 bases that were read are TGTGCCAGCAGCTCTGGCGGGGGGTTACACGAG.

In the case of this clone: The read comes to an end 3 residues before the CDR3 does, leaving the germline J gene to fill in the end. This chain joins TRBV7-8 and TRBJ2-3, with a tentative D call TRBD1 (6 bases). Germline assignment: CDR1 SGHVS and CDR2 FQNEAQ. V shed 1 base and J shed 2 bases, with 7 bases lying between them. The CDR3 extends over 14 amino acids. CDR3 sequence: CASSLDRATDTQYF. The sequenced part of the CDR3 DNA is TGTGCCAGCAGCTTAGACAGGGCCACAGATACG.